Below, 11 T cell receptor beta chains from the same sample are listed, as sequenced in a study of vaccination and CD4 T cells after COVID-19. Cultured CD4+ T cells had their DNA profiled by the Oncomine TCR Beta short-read assay. TCRdb ran MiXCR on the PCR reads and lists one entry per CDR3 protein. The sample lists 9,500 to 12,000 distinct CDR3 sequences; roughly 24% were seen once. Their cognate antigens are unknown. Treatment given: approximately nine-day PBMC culture with coronavirus spike peptide pools or control peptides (ViraFEST assay). The source was CD4+ T cells from blood, cultured in vitro, collected after SARS-CoV-2 vaccination. Receptor source: a human donor who had recovered from COVID-19.

This clonotype was detected only a few times. The chain carries TRBV29-1 and TRBJ2-5; D unresolved. Trimming took 4 bases from V and 5 from J, leaving 20 bases between them. The length of the CDR3 is 15 residues. Germline V lookup: CDR1 SQVTM, CDR2 ANQGSEA. The chain's CDR3 is CSVADGSRFGETQYF. The CDR3 DNA is TGCAGCGTTGCGGACGGGTCGAGATTTGGTGAGACCCAGTACTTC.

The chain links TRBV20-1 to TRBJ2-3; tentatively, D is TRBD2 (5 bases). V was pared by 1 base and J by 0 bases, with 14 bases between. This CDR3 is built from 16 residues. Germline CDR1 and CDR2: DFQATT and SNEGSKA (reference sequence). CDR3 in DNA: TGCAGTGCTAGAGCCCCCGGCAGGACTAGCACAGATACGCAGTATTTT. It is translated as CSARAPGRTSTDTQYF.

The rearrangement joins TRBV5-8 to TRBJ2-7; no clear D gene. The germline gives CDR1 SGHTS, CDR2 YDEGEE. Trimming took off 1 base at V and 2 bases at J, with 1 base between the two ends. The CDR3 extends over 11 amino acids. This chain's CDR3 is CASSLPYEQYF. DNA of the CDR3: TGTGCCAGCAGCTTGCCCTACGAGCAGTACTTC.

This clonotype is medium-sized by share. The chain links TRBV20-1 to TRBJ2-5, with D uncertain. Trimming removed 4 bases at V and 5 bases at J, with 8 bases between. Germline V gives CDR1 DFQATT, CDR2 SNEGSKA (reference sequence). This CDR3 has 11 residues. The DNA for the CDR3 is TGCAGTGCTAACCCAAGGGAGACCCAGTACTTC. Amino acid sequence: CSANPRETQYF.

This clonotype was seen a few times. The DNA for the CDR3 is TGCGCCAGCAGCCAAGACCCACCACCTAGCGCTGAGCAGTTCTTC. It encodes CASSQDPPPSAEQFF. This sequence joins TRBV4-3 and TRBJ2-1; possible D gene TRBD2, 6 bases. Trimming pared 0 bases from V and 9 bases from J, leaving 15 bases between. The CDR3 has 15 amino acids. Germline V gene data show CDR1 as LGHNA and CDR2 as YSLEER.

This rearrangement joins TRBV24-1 to TRBJ2-7; tentatively, D is TRBD1 (5 bases). Germline V gene lookup returns CDR1 KGHDR and CDR2 SFDVKD. V was cut by 9 bases and J by 0 bases, with 8 bases left in between. The CDR3 covers 12 residues. This CDR3 is CATSQGSYEQYF. The CDR3 nucleotides read TGTGCCACCTCCCAGGGCTCCTACGAGCAGTACTTC.

V gene TRBV3-1 combines with J gene TRBJ2-5, with TRBD1 identical over 10 bases. Germline trimming cut 5 bases from V and 5 bases from J; bases unmatched to any gene: 8. CDR1 is LGHDT and CDR2 is YNNKEL in the germline V gene (reference sequence). This CDR3 region has 15 residues. In nucleotides, the CDR3 is TGTGCCAGCAGCACCCGGGACAGGGGAGGGGAGACCCAGTACTTC. It codes for CASSTRDRGGETQYF.

The chain employs TRBV27 and TRBJ1-2, with a possible D match to TRBD1 (5 bases). Trimming cost V 3 bases and J 4 bases, with 15 bases left between them. Germline V CDR1 and CDR2: MNHEY, SMNVEV (reference sequence). This CDR3 is 15 amino acids long. The CDR3 coding sequence is TGTGCCAGCAGTTTCTTAGGGGTTGGGAGCTATGGCTACACCTTC. Its translation: CASSFLGVGSYGYTF.

The DNA for the CDR3 is TGTGCCAGCAGCTCCGATACGGGACTAGCGGGACAGGGGCAGTTCTTC. Its protein is CASSSDTGLAGQGQFF. The chain links TRBV7-2 to TRBJ2-1; 13 bases fit TRBD2. Germline V lookup: CDR1 SGHTA, CDR2 FQGNSA. With V trimmed by 4 bases and J by 12 bases, 12 bases remained unmatched. The CDR3 is made up of 16 amino acids. The whole variable domain, remainder taken from reference TRBV7-2 and TRBJ2-1, is GAGVSQSPSNKVTEKGKDVELRCDPISGHTALYWYRQSLGQGLEFLIYFQGNSAPDKSGLPSDRFSAERTGGSVSTLTIQRTQQEDSAVYLCASSSDTGLAGQGQFFGPGTRLTVL.

This chain joins TRBV6-1 and TRBJ1-2; D is undetermined. Germline lookup yields CDR1 MNHNS and CDR2 SASEGT. The CDR3 covers 15 residues. The V gene lost 4 bases and the J gene lost 2 bases, with 14 bases spanning the gap. The CDR3 region is CASSGLWSGNYGYTF. CDR3 bases: TGTGCCAGCAGTGGTCTTTGGAGCGGAAACTATGGCTACACCTTC.

The chain couples TRBV19 to TRBJ2-5, with TRBD2 matching over 8 bases. V was pared by 6 bases and J by 7 bases, with 10 bases of the junction left unmatched. The CDR3 spans 14 residues. Germline V CDR1 and CDR2: LNHDA, SQIVND (reference sequence). The DNA for the CDR3 is TGTGCCAGTAGCCCTCAAGCGGGAGTGGCGACCCAGTACTTC. Encoded protein: CASSPQAGVATQYF.